This entry lists 10 T cell receptor beta chains sequenced from one sample in a study of T cell responses to AZD1222 COVID-19 vaccine. Only in-frame clones appear in the TCRdb table, and some are missing; sequencing was by immunoSEQ multiplex PCR. The sample lists 100,000 to 150,000 clones, more than 70% occurring once. Specimen: peripheral blood, collected on day 0 of AZD1222 vaccination. The receptor source for this set is an adult in good health.

The chain couples TRBV6-1 to TRBJ2-7, with 12 bases identical to TRBD2. Trimming cost V 3 bases and J 7 bases; bases outside gene matches: 7. Germline CDR1 and CDR2: MNHNS and SASEGT. CDR3 size: 15 residues. The DNA of the CDR3 is TGTGCCAGCAGTGACCAACTAGCGGGGGGTTTAGAGCAGTACTTC. It specifies CASSDQLAGGLEQYF.

The chain recombines TRBV7-3 with TRBJ2-3, with no clear D. The CDR3 is made up of 11 amino acids. Per germline, CDR1 SGHTA and CDR2 FQGTGA. V lost 5 bases, J lost 6 bases, and 6 bases lay in between. The CDR3 is CASSLADTQYF. In nucleotides, the CDR3 is TGTGCCAGCAGCCTCGCTGATACGCAGTATTTT.

This clone was found once. V gene TRBV12-3 or TRBV12-4 combines with J gene TRBJ2-2; D unresolved. Trimming pared 9 bases from V and 1 base from J, leaving 9 bases between. The CDR3 has 13 residues. The CDR3 region has the DNA TGTGCCAGTGGATCAGGGAACACCGGGGAGCTGTTTTTT. Amino acids: CASGSGNTGELFF.

V usage is TRBV3-1 (or the pseudogene TRBV3-2) and J usage is TRBJ1-6; D not certain. Germline V gene lookup returns CDR1 LGHDT and CDR2 YNNKEL (reference sequence). The CDR3 sequence is 15 residues long. V was clipped by 1 base and J by 4 bases, with 8 bases between them. DNA for the CDR3: TGTGCCAGCAGCCAAGGGACCGCATATAATTCACCCCTCCACTTT. This sequence encodes CASSQGTAYNSPLHF.

The genes are TRBV27 and TRBJ2-1; 11 nucleotides align to TRBD1. V shed 3 bases, J shed 13 bases, and the junction held 5 bases outside the gene matches. The CDR3 length is 13 residues. Germline CDR1 MNHEY, CDR2 SMNVEV (reference sequence). CDR3 in DNA: TGTGCCAGCAGTTTCGGACAGGGGGCTATACAGTTCTTC. Its translation is CASSFGQGAIQFF.

This clone was seen just once. This sequence joins TRBV7-2 and TRBJ2-7, with D maybe TRBD2 (6 bases). The CDR3 is 14 residues long. The ends were cut back, 1 base at V and 2 bases at J, with 9 bases in the middle. Germline V lookup: CDR1 SGHTA, CDR2 FQGNSA. This chain's CDR3 is CASSLGWGAYEQYF. The CDR3 region has the DNA TGTGCCAGCAGCTTAGGATGGGGGGCCTACGAGCAGTACTTC.

This sequence joins TRBV19 and TRBJ1-5, with 7 bases matching TRBD1. The trim removed 9 bases at V and 8 bases at J, leaving 13 bases unmatched. Germline V lookup: CDR1 LNHDA, CDR2 SQIVND (reference sequence). There are 14 residues in the CDR3. The CDR3 sequence: CASVTGLGMEPQHF. The CDR3 DNA is TGTGCCAGCGTGACAGGGCTTGGTATGGAGCCCCAGCATTTT.

This clone was counted between two and nine times. The rearrangement uses TRBV19 and TRBJ2-7; 12 nucleotides line up with TRBD1. In germline, CDR1 is LNHDA, CDR2 SQIVND (reference sequence). The CDR3 is 15 amino acids. J gave up 3 bases and V 4 bases, and 4 bases lay outside the gene matches. CDR3 sequence: CASSTGTGGFYEQYF. The CDR3, as DNA: TGTGCCAGTAGTACCGGGACAGGGGGCTTCTACGAGCAGTACTTC.

This clone has a single count. The chain uses TRBV6-5 and TRBJ2-5, with no clear D. V was clipped by 0 bases and J by 5 bases, with 10 bases between them. There are 14 residues in the CDR3. Germline V gene data show CDR1 as MNHEY and CDR2 as SVGAGI. The CDR3 spells CASSYSANSETQYF. CDR3 nucleotide sequence: TGTGCCAGCAGTTACTCTGCCAACTCGGAGACCCAGTACTTC.

The chain couples TRBV11-2 to TRBJ1-4; TRBD1 agrees at 7 bases. Trimming at V came to 5 bases and at J to 8 bases, leaving 8 bases not matched to a gene. The CDR3 runs to 14 residues. Germline V CDR1 and CDR2: SGHAT, FQNNGV. CDR3 in amino acids: CASSPGQQTEKLFF. CDR3 DNA: TGTGCCAGCAGCCCGGGACAGCAGACAGAAAAACTGTTTTTT.